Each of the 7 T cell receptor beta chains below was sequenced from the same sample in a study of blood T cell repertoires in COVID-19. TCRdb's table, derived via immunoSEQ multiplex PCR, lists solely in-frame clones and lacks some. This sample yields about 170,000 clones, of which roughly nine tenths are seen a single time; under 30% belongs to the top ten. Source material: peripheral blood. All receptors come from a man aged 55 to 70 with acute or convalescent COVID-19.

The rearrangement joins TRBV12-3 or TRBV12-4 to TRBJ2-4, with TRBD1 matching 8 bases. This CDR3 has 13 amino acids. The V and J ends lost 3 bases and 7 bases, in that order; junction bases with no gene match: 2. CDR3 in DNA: TGTGCCAGCAGTTTCAACAGGGGGAACATTCAGTACTTC. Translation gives CASSFNRGNIQYF.

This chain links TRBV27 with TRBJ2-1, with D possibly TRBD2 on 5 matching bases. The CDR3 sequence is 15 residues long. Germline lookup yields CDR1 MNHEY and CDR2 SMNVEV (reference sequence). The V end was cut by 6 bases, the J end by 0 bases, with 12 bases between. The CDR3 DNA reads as TGTGCCAGCAGGGACGGGGAATACTCCTACAATGAGCAGTTCTTC. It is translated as CASRDGEYSYNEQFF.

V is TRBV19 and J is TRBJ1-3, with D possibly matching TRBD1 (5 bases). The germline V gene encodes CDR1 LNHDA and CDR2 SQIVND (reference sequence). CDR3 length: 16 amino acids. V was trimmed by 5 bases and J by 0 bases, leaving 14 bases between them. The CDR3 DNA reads TGTGCCAGTAGTTCCCAGACAGCCTTCTCTGGAAACACCATATATTTT. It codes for CASSSQTAFSGNTIYF.

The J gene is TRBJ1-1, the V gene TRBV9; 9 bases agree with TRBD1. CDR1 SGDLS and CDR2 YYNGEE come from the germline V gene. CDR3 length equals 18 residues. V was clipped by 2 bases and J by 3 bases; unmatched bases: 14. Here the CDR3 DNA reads TGTGCCAGCAGCGTGAAAAATGGACAGGGGCTCCATCACACTGAAGCTTTCTTT. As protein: CASSVKNGQGLHHTEAFF. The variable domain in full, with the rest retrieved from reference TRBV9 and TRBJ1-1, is DSGVTQTPKHLITATGQRVTLRCSPRSGDLSVYWYQQSLDQGLQFLIQYYNGEERAKGNILERFSAQQFPDLHSELNLSSLELGDSALYFCASSVKNGQGLHHTEAFFGQGTRLTVV.

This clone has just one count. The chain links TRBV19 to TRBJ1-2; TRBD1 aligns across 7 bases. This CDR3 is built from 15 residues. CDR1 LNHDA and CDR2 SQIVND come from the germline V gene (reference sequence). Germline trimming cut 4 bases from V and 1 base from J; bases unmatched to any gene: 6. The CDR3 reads CASSRGQHLNYGYTF. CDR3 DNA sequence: TGTGCCAGTAGTAGGGGACAGCACCTTAACTATGGCTACACCTTC.

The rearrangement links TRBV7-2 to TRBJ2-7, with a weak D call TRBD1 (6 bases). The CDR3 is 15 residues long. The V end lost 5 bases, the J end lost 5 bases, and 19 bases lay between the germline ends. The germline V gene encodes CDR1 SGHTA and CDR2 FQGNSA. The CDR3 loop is CASSTIVRTVHEQYF. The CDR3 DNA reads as TGTGCCAGCAGCACTATTGTCCGGACAGTTCACGAGCAGTACTTC.

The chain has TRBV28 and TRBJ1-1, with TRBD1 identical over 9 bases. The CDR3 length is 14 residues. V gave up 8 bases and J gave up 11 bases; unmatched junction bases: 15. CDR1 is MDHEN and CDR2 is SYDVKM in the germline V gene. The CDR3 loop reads CASLLGGTGNRAFF. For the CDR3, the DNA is TGTGCCAGCCTCCTAGGCGGGACAGGGAATCGGGCTTTCTTT. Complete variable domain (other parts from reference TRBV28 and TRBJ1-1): DVKVTQSSRYLVKRTGEKVFLECVQDMDHENMFWYRQDPGLGLRLIYFSYDVKMKEKGDIPEGYSVSREKKERFSLILESASTNQTSMYLCASLLGGTGNRAFFGQGTRLTVV.